These 30 T cell receptor beta chains were sequenced from one sample in a study of blood T cell repertoires in COVID-19. Assay: immunoSEQ multiplex PCR; the TCRdb copy retains only in-frame clones and omits some. The sample lists about 200,000 clones, 80% to 95% occurring once. Material for sequencing was peripheral blood. The receptors were gathered from a man aged 50 or older with acute or convalescent COVID-19.

The chain employs TRBV6-2 or TRBV6-3 and TRBJ2-7, with D perhaps TRBD1 (6 bases). CDR1 is MNHEY and CDR2 is SVGEGT in the germline V gene. Trimming stripped 4 bases from V and 3 bases from J, with 16 bases between. The CDR3 has 15 amino acids. The CDR3 spells CASSFIDRNHYEQYV. Here the CDR3 DNA reads TGTGCCAGCAGTTTCATCGACAGGAACCACTACGAGCAGTACGTC.

In this sample, this clone turned up a few times. Here the CDR3 DNA reads TGTGCCAGCTCAGAGACAGCCTACGAGCAGTACGTC. The encoded protein is CASSETAYEQYV. The chain has TRBV18 and TRBJ2-7, with D possibly TRBD1 on 5 matching bases. Trimming removed 5 bases from V and 2 bases from J, with 7 bases in between. The germline gives CDR1 KGHSH, CDR2 LQKENI. The CDR3 contains 12 residues.

The rearrangement joins TRBV18 to TRBJ2-5, with TRBD2 matching over 11 bases. The germline V gene has CDR1 KGHSH and CDR2 LQKENI. Unmatched junction bases numbered 9, after V lost 3 bases and J lost 3 bases. The CDR3 sequence is 17 residues long. CDR3 DNA sequence: TGTGCCAGCTCACCCCGGGGACTAGCGGTGACCAAAGAGACCCAGTACTTC. This codes for CASSPRGLAVTKETQYF.

The chain links TRBV27 to TRBJ2-1; D may be TRBD2 (5 bases). The V gene lost 6 bases and the J gene lost 5 bases, with 17 bases spanning the gap. Germline V CDR1 and CDR2: MNHEY, SMNVEV (reference sequence). This CDR3 spans 15 amino acids. DNA for the CDR3: TGTGCCAGCAGAAAGCTACGGGGTATCGACAATGAGCAGTTCTTC. Protein sequence: CASRKLRGIDNEQFF.

J is TRBJ2-1 and V is TRBV19; D not resolved. Germline-derived CDR1 and CDR2 are LNHDA and SQIVND (reference sequence). The CDR3 totals 12 residues. V was cut by 7 bases and J by 4 bases, with 8 bases left in between. This CDR3 is CASMSVYNEQFF. CDR3 nucleotides: TGTGCCAGTATGTCGGTTTACAATGAGCAGTTCTTC. Full variable domain (rest looked up from reference TRBV19 and TRBJ2-1): DGGITQSPKYLFRKEGQNVTLSCEQNLNHDAMYWYRQDPGQGLRLIYYSQIVNDFQKGDIAEGYSVSREKKESFPLTVTSAQKNPTAFYLCASMSVYNEQFFGPGTRLTVL.

The chain combines TRBV11-2 with TRBJ2-1; TRBD2 aligns across 11 bases. Unmatched junction bases numbered 9, after V lost 5 bases and J lost 3 bases. The CDR3 has 17 amino acids. CDR1 is SGHAT, CDR2 FQNNGV, per germline. CDR3 amino acids: CASSRTGTSGVYNEQFF. CDR3 DNA sequence: TGTGCCAGCAGCCGAACCGGGACTAGCGGAGTCTACAATGAGCAGTTCTTC.

The V gene is TRBV5-5, the J gene TRBJ1-5; 10 positions agree with TRBD1. The CDR3 sequence is 15 residues long. Per the germline V gene, CDR1 is SGHKS and CDR2 is YYEKEE (reference sequence). Unmatched junction bases numbered 4, after V lost 3 bases and J lost 4 bases. The CDR3 region has the DNA TGTGCCAGCAGCTCCGGGACAGGGGCAAATCAGCCCCAGCATTTT. This gives the protein CASSSGTGANQPQHF.

This clone was found a few times. This same CDR3 is encoded by further DNA sequences in the sample. This rearrangement joins TRBV11-2 to TRBJ1-2; D is undetermined. CDR3 length: 14 amino acids. Deletions cut 5 bases from V and 1 base from J, with 11 bases between. Germline loops: CDR1 SGHAT, CDR2 FQNNGV. The CDR3 reads CASSPLTGNYGYTF. In nucleotides, the CDR3 is TGTGCCAGCAGCCCATTGACGGGTAACTATGGCTACACCTTC.

The V and J genes are TRBV3-1 (or the pseudogene TRBV3-2) and TRBJ1-3, with unresolved D. Per germline, CDR1 LGHDT and CDR2 YNNKEL (reference sequence). The germline V and J ends were trimmed by 0 bases and 0 bases, with 9 bases remaining between them. The CDR3 totals 16 residues. The CDR3 protein is CASSQDRRSSGNTIYF. For the CDR3, the DNA is TGTGCCAGCAGCCAAGATAGGAGGAGCTCTGGAAACACCATATATTTT.

This clone appeared a few times. The chain combines TRBV29-1 with TRBJ1-1; 9 nucleotides line up with TRBD1. CDR1 and CDR2 from the germline V gene are SQVTM and ANQGSEA. The V and J ends lost 7 bases and 0 bases, in that order; junction bases with no gene match: 6. The CDR3 is made up of 14 amino acids. CDR3 nucleotides: TGCAGCGCGATGACAGGGGGTTTGAACACTGAAGCTTTCTTT. This sequence encodes CSAMTGGLNTEAFF.

The chain recombines TRBV7-7 with TRBJ2-7, with 7 bases fitting TRBD1. Germline CDR1 is SSHAT and CDR2 is FNYEAQ (reference sequence). CDR3 length equals 15 residues. CDR3 sequence reads: CASSADRELCYEQYV. The CDR3, as DNA: TGTGCTAGCAGCGCCGACAGGGAGTTATGCTACGAGCAGTACGTC.

This chain joins TRBV20-1 and TRBJ2-5; D remains unclear. Germline assignment: CDR1 DFQATT and CDR2 SNEGSKA (reference sequence). V lost 3 bases, J lost 4 bases, and 9 bases lay in between. The CDR3 consists of 12 residues. DNA of the CDR3: TGCAGTGCTAGTTCCGCGCCAGAGACCCAGTACTTC. Translating gives CSASSAPETQYF.

The chain links TRBV7-9 to TRBJ1-1; TRBD1 matches 9 bases. Trimming removed 1 base from V and 6 bases from J; junction bases left unmatched: 3. The CDR3 length is 14 residues. CDR1 is SEHNR and CDR2 is FQNEAQ in the germline V gene (reference sequence). In DNA form, the CDR3 reads TGTGCCAGCAGCTTAGAACAGGGGGCGGCTGAAGCTTTCTTT. Translated, it gives CASSLEQGAAEAFF.

CDR3 in DNA: TGTGCCAGCAGTGCCGAGGGCTATGGCTACACCTTC. It is translated as CASSAEGYGYTF. The chain uses TRBV2 and TRBJ1-2; D is ambiguous. Germline V lookup: CDR1 SNHLY, CDR2 FYNNEI. Trimming took off 4 bases at V and 4 bases at J, with 7 bases between the two ends. This CDR3 is 12 amino acids long.

This clone was recorded once. The chain uses TRBV11-2 and TRBJ1-2; 8 bases map to TRBD1. The CDR3 length is 16 residues. Trimming took 5 bases from V and 2 from J; bases not matched to a gene: 10. Per germline, CDR1 SGHAT and CDR2 FQNNGV. The CDR3 bases are TGTGCCAGCAGCCCGGGACAGGCCCCGAGGAACTATGGCTACACCTTC. This encodes CASSPGQAPRNYGYTF.

The CDR3 here is CASSYVLDNEQFF. The CDR3 DNA reads TGTGCCAGCAGTTACGTACTTGACAATGAGCAGTTCTTC. This chain uses TRBV6-6 with TRBJ2-1; D unresolved. Germline CDR1 MNHNY, CDR2 SVGAGI (reference sequence). The CDR3 spans 13 residues. Deletions cut 2 bases from V and 5 bases from J, with 7 bases between.

The chain combines TRBV5-5 with TRBJ1-1, with a weak D call TRBD1 (5 bases). The length of the CDR3 is 14 residues. Germline-derived CDR1 and CDR2 are SGHKS and YYEKEE (reference sequence). Trimming shortened V by 1 base and J by 6 bases, and 13 bases separated the two germline ends. The CDR3 nucleotides are TGTGCCAGCAGCTTGCTAGGCAGGGCGTCTGAAGCTTTCTTT. This codes for CASSLLGRASEAFF.

The chain has TRBV29-1 and TRBJ2-3, with 8 bases aligning to TRBD1. CDR1 and CDR2 from the germline V gene are SQVTM and ANQGSEA. Trimming cost V 7 bases and J 0 bases; bases outside gene matches: 15. The CDR3 has 17 amino acids. CDR3 region: CSASDRGPTSSTDTQYF. CDR3 in DNA: TGCAGCGCCTCCGACAGGGGACCTACCTCTAGCACAGATACGCAGTATTTT.

The chain has TRBV3-1 (or the pseudogene TRBV3-2) and TRBJ2-1; D possibly corresponds to TRBD2 (5 bases). The CDR3 extends over 16 amino acids. V lost 1 base to trimming and J lost 2 bases, with 12 bases between them. Germline-derived CDR1 and CDR2 are LGHDT and YNNKEL (reference sequence). Here the CDR3 DNA reads TGTGCCAGCAGCCAAGCGCGGACTGTTACCTACAATGAGCAGTTCTTC. This sequence encodes CASSQARTVTYNEQFF.

This chain links TRBV30 with TRBJ2-2; TRBD2 matches 14 bases. V dropped 3 bases and J dropped 0; count of bases not matched to a gene: 3. The CDR3 loop spans 17 amino acids. Germline V lookup: CDR1 GTSNPN, CDR2 SVGIG (reference sequence). CDR3 region: CAWRGLAGDTNTGELFF. The CDR3 bases are TGTGCCTGGAGGGGACTAGCGGGGGACACGAACACCGGGGAGCTGTTTTTT.

CDR3 bases: TGTGCCAGCAGCATGGACAGGGTAGCTGAAAAACTGTTTTTT. Translating gives CASSMDRVAEKLFF. V and J are TRBV7-2 and TRBJ1-4, with 8 bases lining up with TRBD1. Germline CDR1 SGHTA, CDR2 FQGNSA. V lost 5 bases, J lost 7 bases, and 6 bases stayed unmatched. The CDR3 runs 14 residues. Combining the CDR3 with reference TRBV7-2 and TRBJ1-4 gives the whole variable domain GAGVSQSPSNKVTEKGKDVELRCDPISGHTALYWYRQSLGQGLEFLIYFQGNSAPDKSGLPSDRFSAERTGGSVSTLTIQRTQQEDSAVYLCASSMDRVAEKLFFGSGTQLSVL.

The chain has TRBV18 and TRBJ2-3, with 9 nucleotides matching TRBD2. Germline V gives CDR1 KGHSH, CDR2 LQKENI. The junction had 10 bases not matched to a gene; V was cut back by 3 bases and J by 6 bases. The length of the CDR3 is 16 residues. CDR3 in DNA: TGTGCCAGCTCACCCCTTAGCGGGAGTGTACAGGATACGCAGTATTTT. Its protein is CASSPLSGSVQDTQYF.

V gene TRBV5-5 combines with J gene TRBJ1-6; D unclear. V shed 4 bases and J shed 7 bases, with 15 bases lying between them. Looked up from germline, CDR1 is SGHKS and CDR2 is YYEKEE (reference sequence). The CDR3 length is 15 residues. The CDR3 spells CASSPLGEPNSPLHF. CDR3 sequence (DNA): TGTGCCAGCAGCCCACTCGGGGAGCCGAATTCACCCCTCCACTTT. Full variable domain (missing parts from reference TRBV5-5 and TRBJ1-6): DAGVTQSPTHLIKTRGQQVTLRCSPISGHKSVSWYQQVLGQGPQFIFQYYEKEERGRGNFPDRFSARQFPNYSSELNVNALLLGDSALYLCASSPLGEPNSPLHFGNGTRLTVT.

This rearrangement joins TRBV4-1 to TRBJ2-5; 9 bases fit TRBD2. The length of the CDR3 is 16 residues. Germline V gives CDR1 MGHRA, CDR2 YSYEKL. With 8 bases clipped from V and 0 bases from J, the junction kept 10 bases outside the gene matches. The CDR3 DNA reads TGCGCCAGCCGCGACGTAGGACTAGCGCACCAAGAGACCCAGTACTTC. It codes for CASRDVGLAHQETQYF.

This sequence joins TRBV19 and TRBJ2-3, with TRBD2 matching 12 bases. The germline gives CDR1 LNHDA, CDR2 SQIVND (reference sequence). The CDR3 extends over 15 amino acids. V lost 3 bases and J lost 5; bases outside the gene matches: 3. In nucleotides, the CDR3 is TGTGCCAGTAGTATGTTACTAGCGGGAGGAGATACGCAGTATTTT. Translated, it gives CASSMLLAGGDTQYF.

The gene calls are TRBV9 and TRBJ1-2; 8 bases fit TRBD1. The germline gives CDR1 SGDLS, CDR2 YYNGEE. The CDR3 covers 15 residues. V lost 0 bases to trimming and J lost 7 bases; unmatched junction nucleotides: 8. The CDR3 loop reads CASSVATGQGLGYTF. Written as DNA, the CDR3 is TGTGCCAGCAGCGTAGCGACAGGACAGGGCCTTGGCTACACCTTC.

The V gene is TRBV7-2, the J gene TRBJ2-1; 9 bases are shared with TRBD2. Trimming cost V 1 base and J 8 bases; bases outside gene matches: 6. The CDR3 is 15 residues long. Germline V CDR1 and CDR2: SGHTA, FQGNSA. The CDR3 nucleotides are TGTGCCAGCAGCTTAGGGGCGGGGGGGCCGTATGAGCAGTTCTTC. Translating it yields CASSLGAGGPYEQFF.

The chain employs TRBV5-4 and TRBJ2-1, with 9 bases fitting TRBD1. Germline V CDR1 and CDR2: SGHNT, YYREEE (reference sequence). This CDR3 contains 14 residues. After removal of 6 bases from V and 7 bases from J, the junction contained 8 bases not matched to a gene. CDR3 amino acids: CASKGQGMRNEQFF. The CDR3 nucleotides are TGTGCCAGCAAGGGACAGGGTATGAGGAATGAGCAGTTCTTC.

This clone has a single count. In DNA, the CDR3 is TGCGCCAGCAGCATATCCGGGACAGGGACTTACACTGAAGCTTTCTTT. This gives the protein CASSISGTGTYTEAFF. This chain connects TRBV5-1 to TRBJ1-1, with 9 bases identical to TRBD1. CDR3 length: 16 amino acids. Per germline, CDR1 SGHRS and CDR2 YFSETQ. The V gene end was trimmed by 4 bases and the J gene end by 3 bases; junction bases not matched to a gene: 10. The variable domain in full, with the rest retrieved from reference TRBV5-1 and TRBJ1-1, is KAGVTQTPRYLIKTRGQQVTLSCSPISGHRSVSWYQQTPGQGLQFLFEYFSETQRNKGNFPGRFSGRQFSNSRSEMNVSTLELGDSALYLCASSISGTGTYTEAFFGQGTRLTVV.

This chain links TRBV6-5 with TRBJ2-5; 11 bases line up with TRBD1. Looked up from germline, CDR1 is MNHEY and CDR2 is SVGAGI. The trim removed 6 bases at V and 4 bases at J, leaving 7 bases unmatched. The CDR3 has 15 amino acids. The CDR3 is CASSLGQGARETQYF. The CDR3, as DNA: TGTGCCAGCAGCCTAGGACAGGGGGCGCGAGAGACCCAGTACTTC.